These 9 T cell receptor beta chains share one sample of origin, sequenced in a study of T cell repertoires in cytomegalovirus infection. Which antigens these TCRs recognize remains unknown. A single record per CDR3 protein comes from TCRdb applying MiXCR to the reads. Counted here are some 800,000 distinct CDR3 sequences, almost 30% occurring once; the ten biggest clones make up approximately 14%. The sequencing used cultured CD8+ T cells from PBMCs, collected from culture after CMV antigen stimulation. These receptors originate from a human donor in good health (CMV status not recorded). Some clones in this sample may be carry-over from other donors' samples.

V is TRBV29-1 and J is TRBJ1-1; D gene unclear. This CDR3 comprises 11 residues. V was trimmed by 7 bases and J by 7 bases, leaving 13 bases between them. Germline values: CDR1 SQVTM, CDR2 ANQGSEA. The CDR3: CSAGRGVEAFF. The CDR3 nucleotides are TGCAGCGCCGGGCGGGGTGTTGAAGCTTTCTTT.

The chain recombines TRBV7-9 with TRBJ2-3; D remains ambiguous. Looked up from germline, CDR1 is SEHNR and CDR2 is FQNEAQ (reference sequence). Trimming removed 2 bases at V and 0 bases at J, with 18 bases between. This CDR3 contains 18 residues. CDR3: CASSLTARTTNSTDTQYF. In DNA form, the CDR3 reads TGTGCCAGCAGCTTAACAGCGAGGACCACTAATAGCACAGATACGCAGTATTTT.

The chain is built from TRBV11-2 and TRBJ1-2; no clear D gene. This CDR3 region has 13 residues. V lost 2 bases, J lost 4 bases, and 8 bases lay in between. CDR1 and CDR2 (germline): SGHAT, FQNNGV. The CDR3 is CASSLPQRYGYTF. CDR3 in DNA: TGTGCCAGCAGCTTACCCCAGCGCTATGGCTACACCTTC.

The genes are TRBV9 and TRBJ1-1; tentatively, D is TRBD1 (5 bases). This CDR3 comprises 13 residues. The V end lost 3 bases, the J end lost 11 bases, and 17 bases lay between the germline ends. The germline gives CDR1 SGDLS, CDR2 YYNGEE. This chain's CDR3 is CASSAGGAPAAFF. The CDR3 bases are TGTGCCAGCAGCGCTGGAGGGGCGCCGGCGGCTTTCTTT.

This clonotype was recorded a few times. V is TRBV19 and J is TRBJ2-7, with D possibly TRBD1 on 6 matching bases. Germline CDR1 and CDR2: LNHDA and SQIVND (reference sequence). The CDR3 covers 17 residues. Trimming took 4 bases from V and 0 from J, leaving 19 bases between them. This CDR3 is CASSTKWTVLSSYEQYF. DNA for the CDR3: TGTGCCAGTAGTACAAAATGGACAGTCCTTAGCTCCTACGAGCAGTACTTC.

This clonotype was found many times. This chain links TRBV7-8 with TRBJ1-6, with a possible D match to TRBD1 (6 bases). V lost 6 bases, J lost 3 bases, and 15 bases lay in between. This CDR3 comprises 16 residues. Germline CDR1 reads SGHVS; CDR2 reads FQNEAQ. CDR3 protein: CASSSEGGNYNSPLHF. The CDR3 region has the DNA TGTGCCAGCAGTTCAGAGGGGGGGAACTATAATTCACCCCTCCACTTT.

The V and J genes are TRBV6-6 and TRBJ1-1, with D possibly being TRBD1 (6 bases). V lost 0 bases and J lost 7, with 12 bases in between. CDR3 size: 14 residues. Germline V gene sequence: CDR1 MNHNY, CDR2 SVGAGI (reference sequence). The CDR3 loop reads CASSYSKGGGEAFF. The CDR3 DNA sequence: TGTGCCAGCAGTTACTCGAAGGGGGGCGGTGAAGCTTTCTTT.

The gene calls are TRBV20-1 and TRBJ2-3; 7 bases fit TRBD1. This CDR3 contains 16 residues. Unmatched junction bases numbered 8, after V lost 1 base and J lost 1 base. From germline, CDR1 is DFQATT and CDR2 SNEGSKA (reference sequence). The CDR3 here is CSARGSGDSRTDTQYF. In nucleotides, the CDR3 is TGCAGTGCTAGAGGGTCAGGGGACAGCCGCACAGATACGCAGTATTTT.

The rearrangement uses TRBV9 and TRBJ2-5; D is unclear. The germline V gene has CDR1 SGDLS and CDR2 YYNGEE. Deletions cut 0 bases from V and 4 bases from J, with 13 bases between. CDR3 length: 15 residues. The DNA of the CDR3 is TGTGCCAGCAGCGTAGTTGCCGACCGTCGAGAGACCCAGTACTTC. Encoded protein: CASSVVADRRETQYF.